Sequencing of this T cell receptor (beta chain) was carried out in a study of T-cell reconstitution after alpha-beta-depleted transplantation in children. This clonotype has more than one count but fewer than ten. As it was prepared, the TCRbeta library received unique molecular identifiers. TCRdb called the PCR reads again in MiXCR, with one record for every CDR3 protein. The data contain around 380,000 distinct CDR3 sequences, roughly a tenth of them singletons. This receptor was obtained from a human donor who donated a stem cell graft to a child with acute myeloid leukemia. This specimen was PBMCs from the stem cell graft donor, taken from the stem cell graft.

CDR3 DNA sequence: TGCAGTGCTAGACTAGCGGGGCGATACACAGATACGCAGTATTTT. Its protein product is CSARLAGRYTDTQYF. The rearrangement joins TRBV20-1 to TRBJ2-3, with TRBD2 matching over 9 bases. Germline trimming cut 2 bases from V and 2 bases from J; bases unmatched to any gene: 5. The CDR3 is 15 residues long. The germline V gene has CDR1 DFQATT and CDR2 SNEGSKA (reference sequence).